The subject of this entry is one T cell receptor (beta chain). Its specificity is unknown. The data originate from a study of cytomegalovirus exposure and HLA in healthy donors. Study-level results: The likely origin of a cluster of highly shared sequence variants was a sequencing artifact. What a later analysis reportedly showed was that an Asian-associated ancestry cluster had fewer N-insertions than the approximately 700-donor mean.

Amplification used 60 Vbeta primers and 13 Jbeta primers. Repertoires were generated with immunoSEQ multiplex PCR, while TCRdb's copy carries only in-frame clones and drops some. The sample contains more than 110,000 clones, 78% of which appear only once. Between the trimmed V and J ends, which lost 0 bases and 2 bases, there was a span of 14 bases. Germline V gene data show CDR1 as GTSNPN and CDR2 as SVGIG (reference sequence). The CDR3 totals 16 residues. Source material: PBMCs. The source is a male donor in good health and CMV-seronegative. The J gene is TRBJ2-1, the V gene TRBV30; D call uncertain. CDR3 amino acids: CAWSVMVLAPYNEQFF. CDR3 DNA: TGTGCCTGGAGTGTAATGGTACTCGCCCCCTACAATGAGCAGTTCTTC.